This paragraph reports one T cell receptor beta chain. The record originates from a study of blood T cell repertoires in COVID-19. At the level of the study: Samples taken during acute and convalescent COVID-19 were collected in the United States, Italy and Spain. T cells, B-cell-depleted T cells, or PBMCs provided the cDNA or gDNA that served as material.

The CDR3 has 11 residues. Germline V lookup: CDR1 DFQATT, CDR2 SNEGSKA (reference sequence). V was clipped by 6 bases and J by 6 bases, with 11 bases between them. TCRdb's copy holds only in-frame clones and misses some; the assay was immunoSEQ multiplex PCR. The data show a few hundred thousand clones, with around nine tenths seen just once and roughly 4% held by the top ten. The receptor comes from a woman in her sixties or seventies with COVID-19, enrolled during active disease. The sequenced sample consisted of peripheral blood. V and J are TRBV20-1 and TRBJ1-2; D is ambiguous. The CDR3 here is CSANTVNGYTF. The DNA of the CDR3 is TGCAGTGCCAACACAGTAAATGGCTACACCTTC.